This TCR beta chain was found in a study of blood T cell repertoires in COVID-19. About the study: Spain, Italy and the United States supplied samples that represented acute and convalescent COVID-19. Sample material is recorded as cDNA or gDNA derived from T cells, B-cell-depleted T cells, or PBMCs.

The CDR3 totals 13 residues. Germline-derived CDR1 and CDR2 are SGHTA and FQGNSA. Trimming stripped 2 bases from V and 6 bases from J, with 10 bases between. Original processing notes: For nucleated cells, counts were estimated from reference gene primer amplification. Here immunoSEQ multiplex PCR was the method, and the copy in TCRdb shows in-frame clones only, minus some. V and J calls and clone size follow that table, whereas D and trimming were derived from the DNA. The table has about 200,000 clones, about 85% seen once. The sequence derives from an elderly woman with acute or convalescent COVID-19. The specimen sequenced was peripheral blood. This chain links TRBV7-2 with TRBJ1-1; D ambiguous. The CDR3 region has the DNA TGTGCCAGCAGCTTAAGTAGATCCCCTGAAGCTTTCTTT. Encoded protein: CASSLSRSPEAFF.